The T cell receptor (beta chain) described here comes from a study of CD8+ T cells in alopecia areata. Study-wide background: Tofacitinib administration to treated patients was oral, at 5 to 10 mg twice daily.

Regarding treatment: oral pan-JAK inhibitor, 5-10 mg twice daily. RNA was isolated and reverse transcribed to cDNA, the sequencing template. The method was immunoSEQ multiplex PCR; TCRdb's version includes in-frame clones alone and lacks a portion of them. The sample holds roughly 190,000 clones, around 56% seen once. CDR1 is GTSNPN, CDR2 SVGIG, per germline (reference sequence). Trimming pared 5 bases from V and 7 bases from J, leaving 9 bases between. The CDR3 spans 12 residues. The sequences come from CD4+ T cells sorted from blood, collected at week 4, from a patient treated with tofacitinib. This rearrangement joins TRBV30 to TRBJ1-6; D might be TRBD1 (6 bases). The sequence was obtained from a human donor with alopecia areata. CDR3: CAWQGSNSPLHF. The CDR3 region has the DNA TGTGCCTGGCAGGGGTCCAATTCACCCCTCCACTTT.